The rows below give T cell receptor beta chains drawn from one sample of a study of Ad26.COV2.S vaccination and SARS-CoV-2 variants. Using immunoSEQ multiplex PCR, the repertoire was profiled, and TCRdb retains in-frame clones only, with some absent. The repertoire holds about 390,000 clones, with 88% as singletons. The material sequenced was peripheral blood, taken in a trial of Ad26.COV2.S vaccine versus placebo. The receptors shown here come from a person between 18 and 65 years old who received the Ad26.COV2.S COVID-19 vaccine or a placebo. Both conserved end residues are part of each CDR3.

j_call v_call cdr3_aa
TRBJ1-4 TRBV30 CAWSVRNRGGKLFF
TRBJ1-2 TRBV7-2 CASSLTDYVGYTF
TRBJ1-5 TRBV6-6 CASHRGQINSNQPQHF
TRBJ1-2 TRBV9 CASSVGGEPYGYTF
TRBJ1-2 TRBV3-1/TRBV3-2 CASSQDVSGGGYTF
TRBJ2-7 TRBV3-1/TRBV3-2 CASSQDPRGSYEQYF
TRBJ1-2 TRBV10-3 CAISDTEIMDTDYGYTF
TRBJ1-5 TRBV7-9 CASSPQGARQPQHF
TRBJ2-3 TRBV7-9 CASSLDGPDTQYF
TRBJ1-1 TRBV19 CASSKPSGALNTEAFF
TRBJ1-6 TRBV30 CAWARQGNSPLHF
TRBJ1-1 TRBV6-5 CASSYEGFNTEAFF
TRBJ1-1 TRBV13 CASTLGGAMNTEAFF
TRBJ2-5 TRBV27 CASLSILAGGQETQYF
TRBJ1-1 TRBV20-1 CSASSLNTEAFF